Each of the 18 T cell receptor beta chains below was sequenced from the same sample in a study of blood T cell repertoires in COVID-19. Sequencing was performed with immunoSEQ multiplex PCR; in TCRdb, only in-frame clones are kept and a portion is missing. Counted here are 90,000 to 150,000 clones, 80% to 90% occurring once; the ten biggest clones make up about 29%. Sequencing used peripheral blood. The receptors were gathered from a man aged 65 to 85 with active or convalescent COVID-19.

In this sample, this clone turned up once. The chain has TRBV2 and TRBJ1-1; unclear D gene. Germline V gives CDR1 SNHLY, CDR2 FYNNEI. With 8 bases removed from V and 4 bases from J, the gap between germline ends came to 8 bases. The CDR3 totals 11 residues. The CDR3, as DNA: TGTGCCAGCCTACAGTTCACTGAAGCTTTCTTT. It encodes CASLQFTEAFF.

J is TRBJ2-7 and V is TRBV15; 7 bases are shared with TRBD2. The V gene end was trimmed by 2 bases and the J gene end by 0 bases; junction bases not matched to a gene: 7. The germline gives CDR1 LNHNV, CDR2 YYDKDF (reference sequence). The CDR3 totals 16 residues. The CDR3, as DNA: TGTGCCACCAGCAGAACGGCCGGGACTAACTCCTACGAGCAGTACTTC. Translated, it gives CATSRTAGTNSYEQYF. Looking up the rest from reference TRBV15 and TRBJ2-7 gives the full variable domain: DAMVIQNPRYQVTQFGKPVTLSCSQTLNHNVMYWYQQKSSQAPKLLFHYYDKDFNNEADTPDNFQSRRPNTSFCFLDIRSPGLGDTAMYLCATSRTAGTNSYEQYFGPGTRLTVT.

The rearrangement joins TRBV5-1 to TRBJ2-3, with TRBD2 matching over 8 bases. This CDR3 spans 15 amino acids. Germline lookup yields CDR1 SGHRS and CDR2 YFSETQ. With V trimmed by 4 bases and J by 0 bases, 4 bases remained unmatched. This CDR3 is CASSISGTSTDTQYF. In DNA, the CDR3 is TGCGCCAGCAGCATTAGCGGGACTAGCACAGATACGCAGTATTTT. The variable domain in full, with the rest retrieved from reference TRBV5-1 and TRBJ2-3, is KAGVTQTPRYLIKTRGQQVTLSCSPISGHRSVSWYQQTPGQGLQFLFEYFSETQRNKGNFPGRFSGRQFSNSRSEMNVSTLELGDSALYLCASSISGTSTDTQYFGPGTRLTVL.

CDR3 region: CASKESFGTDTQYF. The CDR3 DNA follows: TGTGCCAGCAAGGAGTCCTTTGGCACAGATACGCAGTATTTT. The chain joins TRBV6-5 to TRBJ2-3; D call uncertain. The CDR3 consists of 14 residues. Trimming removed 7 bases from V and 1 base from J, with 12 bases in between. Germline CDR1 reads MNHEY; CDR2 reads SVGAGI.

The V and J genes are TRBV24-1 and TRBJ2-1, with 14 bases that match TRBD2. The CDR3 has 18 residues. Germline V gene data show CDR1 as KGHDR and CDR2 as SFDVKD. With V trimmed by 3 bases and J by 4 bases, 7 bases remained unmatched. CDR3 loop: CATSDGLAGGPRYNEQFF. CDR3 nucleotide sequence: TGTGCCACCAGTGATGGACTAGCGGGAGGCCCTCGGTACAATGAGCAGTTCTTC.

In its sample, this clone was seen a few times. The chain links TRBV7-8 to TRBJ2-1; 12 nucleotides line up with TRBD2. V gave up 1 base and J gave up 9 bases; unmatched junction bases: 4. CDR1 is SGHVS and CDR2 is FQNEAQ in the germline V gene. The CDR3 runs 15 residues. CDR3 coding DNA: TGTGCCAGCAGCTTAGGGACTAGCGGGACCGCTGAGCAGTTCTTC. Its protein is CASSLGTSGTAEQFF.

The J gene is TRBJ2-3, the V gene TRBV5-1, with D hard to call. The CDR3 extends over 14 amino acids. V lost 0 bases and J 2 bases, leaving 7 bases between the germline ends. The germline V gene has CDR1 SGHRS and CDR2 YFSETQ. The CDR3 spells CASSLGLDTDTQYF. CDR3 DNA sequence: TGCGCCAGCAGCTTGGGGCTAGACACAGATACGCAGTATTTT.

The CDR3 region is CASSEGSSTGELFF. CDR3 bases: TGTGCCAGCAGTGAAGGTAGCAGCACCGGGGAGCTGTTTTTT. The rearrangement uses TRBV6-4 and TRBJ2-2; D ambiguous. This CDR3 has 14 amino acids. The ends were cut back, 3 bases at V and 4 bases at J, with 9 bases in the middle. Per the germline V gene, CDR1 is MRHNA and CDR2 is SNTAGT.

V is TRBV7-9 and J is TRBJ1-2, with no clear D. The CDR3 sequence is 14 residues long. CDR1 and CDR2 from the germline V gene are SEHNR and FQNEAQ (reference sequence). V gave up 8 bases and J gave up 8 bases, with 21 bases separating them. As DNA, the CDR3 is TGTGCCAGCTCACCCTATCAAACTTTCACGGGCTACACCTTC. Translated, it gives CASSPYQTFTGYTF.

The CDR3 here is CASSEPRTWSEAFF. CDR3 nucleotide sequence: TGTGCCAGCAGTGAACCCCGGACATGGTCTGAAGCTTTCTTT. This chain joins TRBV6-1 and TRBJ1-1; D is possibly TRBD1 (5 bases). The germline V and J ends were trimmed by 2 bases and 6 bases, with 13 bases remaining between them. Germline CDR1 reads MNHNS; CDR2 reads SASEGT. The CDR3 runs 14 residues.

The chain has TRBV6-6 and TRBJ1-2; tentatively, D is TRBD1 (6 bases). With 5 bases removed from V and 7 bases from J, the gap between germline ends came to 20 bases. CDR3 length: 15 residues. Looked up from germline, CDR1 is MNHNY and CDR2 is SVGAGI (reference sequence). The CDR3 loop reads CASSTRTDKTFGYTF. Here the CDR3 DNA reads TGTGCCAGCAGTACCCGGACAGACAAGACTTTTGGCTACACCTTC.

This chain uses TRBV6-1 with TRBJ2-7, with a tentative D call TRBD1 (6 bases). V dropped 1 base and J dropped 2 bases, with 12 bases sitting between them. This CDR3 comprises 15 residues. Germline values: CDR1 MNHNS, CDR2 SASEGT. The CDR3 nucleotides are TGTGCCAGCAGTGAAGGATCAGGGGCCACCTACGAGCAGTACTTC. As protein: CASSEGSGATYEQYF.

The V call is TRBV7-2, the J call TRBJ1-6, with D uncertain. This CDR3 has 16 amino acids. The V gene lost 5 bases and the J gene lost 0 bases, with 11 bases spanning the gap. Germline CDR1 is SGHTA and CDR2 is FQGNSA. CDR3 amino acids: CASSPSGSSYNSPLHF. The CDR3 region has the DNA TGTGCCAGCAGCCCGAGCGGCAGCTCCTATAATTCACCCCTCCACTTT.

The V and J genes are TRBV6-6 and TRBJ1-5; D uncertain. Trimming stripped 6 bases from V and 5 bases from J, with 11 bases between. In germline, CDR1 is MNHNY, CDR2 SVGAGI (reference sequence). This CDR3 has 13 residues. The CDR3 DNA is TGTGCCAGCAGCTCTGGAGGCTATCAGCCCCAGCATTTT. This sequence encodes CASSSGGYQPQHF.

V gene TRBV4-1 combines with J gene TRBJ2-1; 11 nucleotides match TRBD2. Trimming removed 1 base from V and 7 bases from J; junction bases left unmatched: 9. The CDR3 runs 17 residues. Germline CDR1 MGHRA, CDR2 YSYEKL. CDR3 residues: CASSQVPPGLAVNEQFF. DNA of the CDR3: TGCGCCAGCAGCCAAGTCCCTCCGGGACTAGCGGTAAATGAGCAGTTCTTC.

This chain links TRBV7-9 with TRBJ1-1; D remains ambiguous. The germline V gene has CDR1 SEHNR and CDR2 FQNEAQ (reference sequence). The ends were cut back, 5 bases at V and 7 bases at J, with 11 bases in the middle. The CDR3 is 12 residues long. CDR3 amino acids: CASSLRIGEAFF. For the CDR3, the DNA is TGTGCCAGCAGCCTAAGAATTGGTGAAGCTTTCTTT.

J is TRBJ1-4 and V is TRBV29-1; D call uncertain. V was clipped by 7 bases and J by 8 bases, with 14 bases between them. Per germline, CDR1 SQVTM and CDR2 ANQGSEA. The CDR3 totals 12 residues. The chain's CDR3 is CSARRGEEKLFF. DNA of the CDR3: TGCAGCGCCCGGCGGGGTGAAGAAAAACTGTTTTTT. The complete variable domain, with remaining parts taken from reference TRBV29-1 and TRBJ1-4, reads SAVISQKPSRDICQRGTSLTIQCQVDSQVTMMFWYRQQPGQSLTLIATANQGSEATYESGFVIDKFPISRPNLTFSTLTVSNMSPEDSSIYLCSARRGEEKLFFGSGTQLSVL.

V usage is TRBV5-1 and J usage is TRBJ2-1; 9 bases are a match to TRBD2. The CDR3 contains 16 residues. The V gene's germline CDR1 is SGHRS and CDR2 YFSETQ. The J segment lost 6 bases and the V segment lost 0 bases, leaving 7 bases of the junction unmatched. CDR3 protein: CASSLAFSGRFNEQFF. For the CDR3, the DNA is TGCGCCAGCAGCTTGGCCTTTAGCGGGAGATTCAATGAGCAGTTCTTC.